The 5 T cell receptor beta chains below come from one sample, sequenced in a study of CD8 T cells in Susac syndrome. With random hexamers, reverse transcription was performed on about 0.5 to 1 ug of RNA. Using its own MiXCR run on the immunoSEQ multiplex PCR reads, TCRdb lists one record per CDR3 protein. The table lists about 150,000 distinct CDR3 sequences, around 96% of them singletons. Material: CD4+ T cells from PBMCs. These TCRs come from a human donor with multiple sclerosis.

For this clonotype: The junction differs from germline at one of its ends, possibly a read error. The chain uses TRBV3-1 and TRBJ1-2; D is undetermined. CDR1 is LGHDT and CDR2 is YNNKEL in the germline V gene (reference sequence). CDR3 length: 13 residues. The CDR3, as DNA: TGTGCCTGCAGACGGAAAGGGAACTATGGCTACACCTTC. Translation: CACRRKGNYGYTF.

The CDR3 DNA sequence: TGTGCCAGCAGTGAAGTAGGGGCCAACTATGGCTACACCTTC. Its protein is CASSEVGANYGYTF. The V and J genes are TRBV25-1 and TRBJ1-2; D is perhaps TRBD1 (5 bases). V gave up 2 bases and J gave up 2 bases, with 9 bases separating them. The CDR3 totals 14 residues. In germline, CDR1 is MGHDK, CDR2 SYGVNS.

This clonotype was counted once. The chain couples TRBV2 to TRBJ2-3; TRBD1 aligns across 9 bases. CDR1 SNHLY and CDR2 FYNNEI come from the germline V gene. J gave up 3 bases and V 3 bases, and 4 bases lay outside the gene matches. This CDR3 has 15 residues. The CDR3 region has the DNA TGTGCCAGCAGTGATAGGGGACAGGGAACAGATACGCAGTATTTT. This translates into CASSDRGQGTDTQYF.

The chain has TRBV24-1 and TRBJ2-1, with TRBD1 matching over 11 bases. This CDR3 comprises 15 residues. The V segment lost 3 bases and the J segment 4 bases; nucleotides outside the gene matches: 1. The germline V gene has CDR1 KGHDR and CDR2 SFDVKD. Written as DNA, the CDR3 is TGTGCCACCAGTGATAGGGACAGGGGGTACAATGAGCAGTTCTTC. It specifies CATSDRDRGYNEQFF.

This rearrangement joins TRBV27 to TRBJ2-7; tentatively, D is TRBD1 or TRBD2 (5 bases each). Trimming took 0 bases from V and 0 from J, leaving 9 bases between them. CDR3 length: 15 amino acids. Looked up from germline, CDR1 is MNHEY and CDR2 is SMNVEV (reference sequence). CDR3 sequence reads: CASSLSGVASYEQYF. The CDR3 DNA reads TGTGCCAGCAGTTTATCGGGGGTCGCCTCCTACGAGCAGTACTTC.